A selection of T cell receptor beta chains follows, all from one sample in a study of cytomegalovirus exposure and HLA in healthy donors. Profiled with immunoSEQ multiplex PCR; TCRdb holds only in-frame clones, not every one. The data hold some 85,000 clones, with approximately 96% observed a single time. The sequenced sample consisted of PBMCs. The source is a woman between 18 and 30 years old in good health and CMV-seronegative. The CDR3 runs from the conserved cysteine through the conserved F or W. D genes are given only for firm matches. Clone size is shown for a subset of rows, as once, few, many or a class of expanded clone.

12,TRBV7-6,.,.,TRBJ2-1,TGTGCCAGCAGCCCGTCTCTCAATGAGCAGTTCTTC,CASSPSLNEQFF
14,TRBV6-6,.,.,TRBJ2-7,TGTGCCAGCAGTTACTATGGGGCACGCTACGAGCAGTACTTC,CASSYYGARYEQYF
15,TRBV2,TRBD2,.,TRBJ2-3,TGTGCCAGCAGTGAATTAGGACTAGCGGGAGGGACGCAGTATTTT,CASSELGLAGGTQYF
13,TRBV2,TRBD1,.,TRBJ2-5,TGTGCCAGCGACAGGGGGAGTGGAGAGACCCAGTACTTC,CASDRGSGETQYF
16,TRBV6-5,.,.,TRBJ2-5,TGTGCCAGCAGTTGCTTGGGGCCTACGGACAGAGAGACCCAGTACTTC,CASSCLGPTDRETQYF
10,TRBV6-1,.,.,TRBJ2-5,TGTGCCAGCAGTCGAGAGACCCAGTACTTC,CASSRETQYF
13,TRBV7-9,.,once,TRBJ1-2,TGTGCCAGCAGCTTAGGGGGGGACTATGGCTACACCTTC,CASSLGGDYGYTF
16,TRBV11-2,TRBD1,.,TRBJ2-1,TGTGCCAGCAGCTTAGCCCCCTCACAGGGGACGAATGAGCAGTTCTTC,CASSLAPSQGTNEQFF
16,TRBV5-5,TRBD1,.,TRBJ1-4,TGTGCCAGCAGCTCACCGTGGACAGGGGGGGAGGAAAAACTGTTTTTT,CASSSPWTGGEEKLFF
11,TRBV2,.,.,TRBJ1-3,TGTGCCAGCAGGCAGCGATACACCATATATTTT,CASRQRYTIYF
13,TRBV9,.,.,TRBJ2-3,TGTGCCAGCAGCACCTCAGCGGCAGATACGCAGTATTTT,CASSTSAADTQYF
14,TRBV27,.,.,TRBJ1-1,TGTGCCAGCAGCTTTACAGGGCTGGGTACTGAAGCTTTCTTT,CASSFTGLGTEAFF
14,TRBV19,.,.,TRBJ1-5,TGTGCCAGTAGTATTATAACAGGGATTCAGCCCCAGCATTTT,CASSIITGIQPQHF
12,TRBV11-2,.,.,TRBJ2-3,TGTGCCAGCAGCCCGGGAACAGATACGCAGTATTTT,CASSPGTDTQYF
18,TRBV14,.,.,TRBJ2-1,TGTGCCAGCAGCCATTATCGTAGTTCAAGCGGAGCTTACAATGAGCAGTTCTTC,CASSHYRSSSGAYNEQFF
12,TRBV5-6,.,.,TRBJ2-3,TGTGCCAGCAGCGTCAACAGGGATACGCAGTATTTT,CASSVNRDTQYF
14,TRBV27,.,.,TRBJ2-3,TGTGCCAGCAGTCCCCCAGGATCCCCAGATACGCAGTATTTT,CASSPPGSPDTQYF
15,TRBV11-3,TRBD2,.,TRBJ2-1,TGTGCCAGCAGCCGGCTAGCGGGAGTCTACAATGAGCAGTTCTTC,CASSRLAGVYNEQFF
15,TRBV5-1,TRBD1,.,TRBJ2-2,TGCGCCAGCAGCTTGACAGGGGCCAACACCGGGGAGCTGTTTTTT,CASSLTGANTGELFF
14,TRBV2,.,.,TRBJ1-2,TGTGCCAGCAGTGAACGCACAGCATCCTATGGCTACACCTTC,CASSERTASYGYTF
13,TRBV6-5,TRBD1,.,TRBJ2-7,TGTGCCAGCAGTTGGGACAGGGGCTACGAGCAGTACTTC,CASSWDRGYEQYF
14,TRBV27,TRBD1,.,TRBJ2-7,TGTGCCAGCAGTCTACTTGGGACAGGGAACGAGCAGTACTTC,CASSLLGTGNEQYF
16,TRBV5-6,TRBD1,.,TRBJ1-4,TGTGCCAGCAGTTCTAAGACAGGGGTAACTAATGAAAAACTGTTTTTT,CASSSKTGVTNEKLFF
11,TRBV2,.,.,TRBJ2-3,TGTGCCAGCAAACTAGGAGATACGCAGTATTTT,CASKLGDTQYF
17,TRBV11-2,TRBD2,.,TRBJ2-7,TGTGCCAGCAGCTTGACCCTTAGCGGGAGTATTTCCTACGAGCAGTACTTC,CASSLTLSGSISYEQYF
11,TRBV30,.,.,TRBJ1-6,TGTGCCTGCGGAGATAATTCACCCCTCCACTTT,CACGDNSPLHF
15,TRBV10-3,.,.,TRBJ2-7,TGTGCCATCAGTGAGTCGTCTAGCGTAACCTACGAGCAGTACTTC,CAISESSSVTYEQYF
14,TRBV19,TRBD1,.,TRBJ1-5,TGTGCCAGTAGTATTCAGGACAGGGAGGTTCCCCAGCATTTT,CASSIQDREVPQHF
14,TRBV28,.,.,TRBJ1-1,TGTGCCAGCAGCGCTTCGGGTTTTGCCGTTGAAGCTTTCTTT,CASSASGFAVEAFF
14,TRBV6-5,TRBD1,.,TRBJ2-1,TGTGCCAGCAGTGGCCGGGACAGGGGTAGAGAGCAGTTCTTC,CASSGRDRGREQFF
14,TRBV6-5,TRBD2,.,TRBJ2-3,TGTGCCAGCACCCCCGCGGGAGAGACAGATACGCAGTATTTT,CASTPAGETDTQYF
14,TRBV27,.,.,TRBJ1-5,TGTGCCAGCGGCCCGGGGTCGGGGAATCAGCCCCAGCATTTT,CASGPGSGNQPQHF
14,TRBV9,.,.,TRBJ1-5,TGTGCCAGCAGCGTAGACGGTTACAATCAGCCCCAGCATTTT,CASSVDGYNQPQHF
14,TRBV7-6,.,.,TRBJ1-5,TGTGCCAGCAGCTTATCGTCGGGCAATCAGCCCCAGCATTTT,CASSLSSGNQPQHF
15,TRBV19,TRBD2,.,TRBJ2-6,TGTGCCAGTAGGCGACTAGCGGCTGGGGCCAACGTCCTGACTTTC,CASRRLAAGANVLTF
13,TRBV6-5,.,once,TRBJ2-7,TGTGCCAGCAGTTACTCGAGTTCCTACGAGCAGTACTTC,CASSYSSSYEQYF
14,TRBV5-1,.,.,TRBJ2-5,TGCGCCAGCAGCTTCCAGGGGAGGGTGGAGACCCAGTACTTC,CASSFQGRVETQYF
13,TRBV28,.,.,TRBJ1-2,TGTGCCAGCAGTTTAGTACAGGGTTATGGCTACACCTTC,CASSLVQGYGYTF
15,TRBV28,TRBD1,once,TRBJ2-3,TGTGCCAGCAGTTTATTGACAGGGCTCACAGATACGCAGTATTTT,CASSLLTGLTDTQYF
14,TRBV5-1,.,.,TRBJ2-1,TGCGCCAGCAGGTTAGGAGGGCCAAACAATGAGCAGTTCTTC,CASRLGGPNNEQFF
14,TRBV10-1,TRBD1,.,TRBJ2-1,TGCGCCAGCAGTGGGGGACAGGGTGGCAATGAGCAGTTCTTC,CASSGGQGGNEQFF
12,TRBV6-1,TRBD1,.,TRBJ2-5,TGTGCCAGCGGACGGACAGGGGAGACCCAGTACTTC,CASGRTGETQYF
11,TRBV20-1,.,.,TRBJ2-7,TGCAGTGCTAGTGGGTCCGGACTGCAGTACTTC,CSASGSGLQYF
15,TRBV14,TRBD1,.,TRBJ2-7,TGTGCCAGCAGCCAAGATCACAGGGGGCTAAGCGAGCAGTACTTC,CASSQDHRGLSEQYF
16,TRBV7-2,.,once,TRBJ2-5,TGTGCCAGCAGCTTAGTGGGGGCAGGGGCGGGAGAGACCCAGTACTTC,CASSLVGAGAGETQYF
15,TRBV10-1,TRBD1,.,TRBJ1-3,TGCGCCAGCAGTGACCACGGGACAGGGGGAAACACCATATATTTT,CASSDHGTGGNTIYF
12,TRBV28,.,once,TRBJ1-2,TGTGCCAGCAGTCCCTCGGAGTATGGCTACACCTTC,CASSPSEYGYTF